These T cell receptor beta chains were read from a single sample in a study of blood T cell repertoires in COVID-19. Only in-frame clones appear in the TCRdb table, and some are missing; sequencing was by immunoSEQ multiplex PCR. The sample records about 270,000 clones, around 93% being singletons. Sequencing was carried out using PBMCs or T cells enriched from blood (not recorded which). The receptors derive from a man aged 35-49 years who had been exposed to COVID-19. Each CDR3 is given with its conserved first and last residue. A D gene is named only where the DNA matches it firmly. A row's size may be missing; if present it is once, few, many or a size class.

>TRBD1|NA|TRBJ1-1|TRBV5-4
TGTGCCAGCAGCCCCAACAGGGGGCGAGAGACTGAAGCTTTCTTT
CASSPNRGRETEAFF
>TRBD1|NA|TRBJ2-3|TRBV28
TGTGCCAGCAGTCCCCGACAGGGGACAGATACGCAGTATTTT
CASSPRQGTDTQYF
>NA|NA|TRBJ1-3|TRBV5-6
TGTGCCAGCAGCGCGCCAGGGGTTGGAAACACCATATATTTT
CASSAPGVGNTIYF
>NA|NA|TRBJ1-2|TRBV15
TGTGCCACCAGCAGGGCTGACAGAGACTATGGCTACACCTTC
CATSRADRDYGYTF
>NA|NA|TRBJ2-5|TRBV5-4
TGTGCCAGCAGCTTGGCCGGGGAGGCGACCCAGTACTTC
CASSLAGEATQYF
>TRBD1|NA|TRBJ2-1|TRBV3-1/TRBV3-2
TGTGCCAGCAGCCTAAGAACCGGGACAGGGGGCAATGAGCAGTTCTTC
CASSLRTGTGGNEQFF
>TRBD2|once|TRBJ2-3|TRBV5-4
TGTGCCAGCAGCTCGCCTTGGGGTAGCGGGGTAACAGATACGCAGTATTTT
CASSSPWGSGVTDTQYF
>TRBD1|NA|TRBJ1-2|TRBV9
TGTGCCAGCAGCTCCGGACAGGGGAACTATGGCTACACCTTC
CASSSGQGNYGYTF
>NA|NA|TRBJ2-7|TRBV11-2
TGTGCCAGCAGCCAACCGACAGGTTCGATCGACGAGCAGTACTTC
CASSQPTGSIDEQYF
>TRBD2|once|TRBJ2-7|TRBV3-1/TRBV3-2
TGTGCCAGCAGCCCGGGGGGACCGTACGAGCAGTACTTC
CASSPGGPYEQYF
>TRBD2|NA|TRBJ2-6|TRBV4-1
TGCGCCAGCAGCCAGGGCGGTGGATTAGCGGGGTTCTCTGGGGCCAACGTCCTGACTTTC
CASSQGGGLAGFSGANVLTF
>NA|few|TRBJ2-2|TRBV2
TGTGCCACCCTGAGGAGACCATTCACTACCGGGGAGCTGTTTTTT
CATLRRPFTTGELFF